The next 2 T cell receptor beta chains were all read from a single sample in a study of blood T cell repertoires in COVID-19. This table comes from immunoSEQ multiplex PCR, and its TCRdb copy is limited to in-frame clones, with some not included. The sample has about 480,000 clones, about nine tenths seen once. Sequencing was done on a sample of PBMCs or T cells enriched from blood (not recorded which). The receptors stem from a woman in her sixties or seventies who had recovered from COVID-19.

This clone occurred a few times. V is TRBV5-1 and J is TRBJ1-2, with D perhaps TRBD1 (5 bases). Trimming shortened V by 0 bases and J by 7 bases, and 16 bases separated the two germline ends. CDR3 length equals 15 residues. The germline V gene has CDR1 SGHRS and CDR2 YFSETQ. This CDR3 is CASSLEWQGQGGYTF. CDR3 nucleotides: TGCGCCAGCAGCTTGGAATGGCAGGGCCAGGGTGGCTACACCTTC.

The chain joins TRBV5-4 to TRBJ2-5; TRBD2 agrees at 10 bases. V shed 2 bases, J shed 4 bases, and the junction held 8 bases outside the gene matches. The CDR3 covers 16 residues. Per the germline V gene, CDR1 is SGHNT and CDR2 is YYREEE (reference sequence). The CDR3 reads CASSFLVSGGPETQYF. The CDR3 nucleotides are TGTGCCAGCAGCTTCTTAGTTAGCGGGGGGCCAGAGACCCAGTACTTC.